This T cell receptor (beta chain) appears in the sequencing data of a study of T cell repertoires in cytomegalovirus infection. One entry per CDR3 protein, called by TCRdb with MiXCR from the reads. This sample has just over 300,000 distinct CDR3 sequences, with about a sixth found just once. The CDR3 extends over 15 amino acids. Per germline, CDR1 SGHRS and CDR2 YFSETQ. With 4 bases removed from V and 0 bases from J, the gap between germline ends came to 13 bases. This sequence originates from a human donor in good health (CMV status not recorded). Some clones in this sample may be carry-over from other donors' samples. The gene calls are TRBV5-1 and TRBJ2-5; the D gene is possibly TRBD2 (6 bases). Sequenced sample: PBMCs. The CDR3 is CASSLQGLNQETQYF. CDR3 sequence (DNA): TGCGCCAGCAGCCTACAAGGACTAAACCAAGAGACCCAGTACTTC.